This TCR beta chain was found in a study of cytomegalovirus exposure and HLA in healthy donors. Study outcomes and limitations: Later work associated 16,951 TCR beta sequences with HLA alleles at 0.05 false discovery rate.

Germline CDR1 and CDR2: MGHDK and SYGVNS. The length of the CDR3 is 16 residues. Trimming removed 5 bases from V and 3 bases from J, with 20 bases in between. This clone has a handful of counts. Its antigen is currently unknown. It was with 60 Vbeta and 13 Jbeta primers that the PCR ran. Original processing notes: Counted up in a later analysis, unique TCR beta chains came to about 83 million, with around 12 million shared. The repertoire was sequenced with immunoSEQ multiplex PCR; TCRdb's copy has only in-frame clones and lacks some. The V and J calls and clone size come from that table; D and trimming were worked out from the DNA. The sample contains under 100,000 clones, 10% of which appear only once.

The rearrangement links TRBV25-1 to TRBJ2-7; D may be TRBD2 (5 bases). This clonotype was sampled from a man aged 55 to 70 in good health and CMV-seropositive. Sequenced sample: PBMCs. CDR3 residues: CASSPSRAGRGYEQYF. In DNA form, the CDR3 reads TGTGCCAGCAGTCCGTCGCGGGCAGGTCGGGGCTACGAGCAGTACTTC.